This TCR beta chain derives from a study of T-cell memory formation after mild COVID-19. Background on the study: Clusters were largely donor specific.

In this sample, this clonotype turned up a few times. Its matching antigen is unknown. Study results and limitations: Clones that shrank (day 15 to 85) were balanced CD4/CD8, whereas later expanders leaned CD4+. Unconfirmed was the SARS-CoV-2 specificity of second-wave clones that peaked on day 37.

V gave up 0 bases and J gave up 11 bases, with 7 bases separating them. The CDR3 covers 11 residues. The germline gives CDR1 LGHNA, CDR2 YNFKEQ. 5'RACE primed from the constant segment yielded TCR alpha and TCR beta cDNA libraries bearing sample barcodes and UMIs. TCRdb used MiXCR to reprocess the 5' RACE reads, holding one entry per CDR3 protein. The sample carries under 250,000 distinct CDR3 sequences, more than 8% recorded once. The specimen was PBMCs or a T cell subset sorted from them (not recorded which). This sequence joins TRBV4-2 and TRBJ1-1; D not resolved. The clonotype originates from a man between 18 and 29 years old who had mild COVID-19 (a few samples of this study predate the infection). Cell type and time point are not known. CDR3 region: CASSQDGPAFF. In DNA form, the CDR3 reads TGTGCCAGCAGCCAAGATGGACCGGCTTTCTTT.